This T cell receptor beta chain came from a study of blood T cells in healthy people across ages. This clonotype was detected a few times. PCR was performed a second time for about 6 to 12 cycles using a sample-barcoded 5' primer and a J-beta primer mix. TCRdb re-called the 5' RACE reads with MiXCR, one entry per CDR3 protein. The sample contains 980,000 or so distinct CDR3 sequences, about 44% of which appear only once. Sequencing was done on a sample of blood. The origin of this receptor is a man aged 30 to 45 in good health.

The CDR3 bases are TGTGCCATCAGGAGACTAGCGGGGACCGACAATGAGCAGTTCTTC. It yields the protein CAIRRLAGTDNEQFF. V usage is TRBV10-3 and J usage is TRBJ2-1, with 11 bases fitting TRBD2. CDR1 is ENHRY and CDR2 is SYGVKD in the germline V gene. Trimming at V came to 6 bases and at J to 5 bases, leaving 6 bases not matched to a gene. The CDR3 contains 15 residues.